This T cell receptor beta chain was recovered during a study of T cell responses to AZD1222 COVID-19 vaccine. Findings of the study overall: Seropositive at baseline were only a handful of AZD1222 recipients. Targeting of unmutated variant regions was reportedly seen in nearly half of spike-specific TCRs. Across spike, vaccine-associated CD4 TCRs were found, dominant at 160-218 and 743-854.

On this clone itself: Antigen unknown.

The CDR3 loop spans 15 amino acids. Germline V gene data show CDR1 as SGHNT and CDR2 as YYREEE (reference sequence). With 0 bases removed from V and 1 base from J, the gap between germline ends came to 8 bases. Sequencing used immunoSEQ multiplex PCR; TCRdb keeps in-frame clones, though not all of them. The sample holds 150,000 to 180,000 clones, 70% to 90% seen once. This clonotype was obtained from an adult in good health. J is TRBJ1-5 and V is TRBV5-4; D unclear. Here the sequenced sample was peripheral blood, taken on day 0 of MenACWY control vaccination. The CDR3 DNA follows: TGTGCCAGCAGCTTGGGGGCAAGAAGCAATCAGCCCCAGCATTTT. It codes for CASSLGARSNQPQHF.